This T cell receptor beta chain was recovered during a study of T cell repertoires in cytomegalovirus infection. Study context: Shared public TCR beta signatures pointed to both CMV infection and a matching HLA type. Study outcomes and limitations: Carriage of CMV together with the relevant HLA was identifiable through cumulative public TCR beta family frequency. The ex vivo response was dominated by HLA-C-restricted CMV-specific TCR beta clonotypes.

One entry per CDR3 protein, called by TCRdb with MiXCR from the reads. Here the sample spans approximately 290,000 distinct CDR3 sequences, about 26% being singletons. A few counts support this clonotype. Its antigen is unknown. CDR1 is SGHTA and CDR2 is FQGNSA in the germline V gene. This CDR3 contains 16 residues. V lost 7 bases and J lost 4; bases outside the gene matches: 10. V is TRBV7-2 and J is TRBJ2-5; 12 nucleotides align to TRBD2. This clonotype was sampled from a human donor in good health (CMV status not recorded). Some clones in this sample may be carry-over from other donors' samples. The sequenced sample consisted of PBMCs. Here the CDR3 reads CASIQSRTSGTETQYF. CDR3 DNA sequence: TGTGCCAGCATACAGTCCCGGACTAGCGGGACAGAGACCCAGTACTTC.